The sequence of this TCR beta chain was determined in a study of cytomegalovirus exposure and HLA in healthy donors. Overall study results and limits: There were reportedly fewer N-insertions in an Asian-associated ancestry cluster than the approximately 670-donor mean, in a later analysis. An apparent linkage of common viral pathogens to several of the most significant clusters emerged in a later analysis. It was 164 TCR beta chains that were listed as cytomegalovirus-associated. Most TCR sequences showed up rarely, but some public TCRs showed up in many donors.

PCR used 60 Vbeta primers and 13 Jbeta primers. This table comes from immunoSEQ multiplex PCR, and its TCRdb copy is limited to in-frame clones, with some not included. The data show roughly 100,000 clones, over 75% seen once. Of note for this clone: Its target is unknown.

CDR1 and CDR2 (germline): MNHEY, SMNVEV (reference sequence). The CDR3 spans 14 residues. Between the trimmed V and J ends, which lost 8 bases and 6 bases, there was a span of 19 bases. The V call is TRBV27, the J call TRBJ1-2; maybe TRBD1 (6 bases). Sequenced sample: PBMCs. The TCR was taken from a man aged 25-45 years in good health and CMV-seropositive. DNA of the CDR3: TGTGCCAGCGGGGAAATGGGGGCTAGGAATGGCTACACCTTC. It encodes CASGEMGARNGYTF.